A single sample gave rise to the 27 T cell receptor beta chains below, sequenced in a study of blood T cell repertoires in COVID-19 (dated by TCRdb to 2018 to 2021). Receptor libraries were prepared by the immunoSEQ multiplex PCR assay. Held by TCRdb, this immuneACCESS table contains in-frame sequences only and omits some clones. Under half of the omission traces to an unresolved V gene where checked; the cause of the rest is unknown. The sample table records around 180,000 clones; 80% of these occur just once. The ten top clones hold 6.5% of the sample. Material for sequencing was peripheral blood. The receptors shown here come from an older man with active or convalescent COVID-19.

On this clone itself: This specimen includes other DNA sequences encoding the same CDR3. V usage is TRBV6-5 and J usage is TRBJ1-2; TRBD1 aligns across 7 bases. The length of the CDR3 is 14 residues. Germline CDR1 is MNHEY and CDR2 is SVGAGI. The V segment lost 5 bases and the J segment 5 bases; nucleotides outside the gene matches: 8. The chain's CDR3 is CASSNRGRGYGYTF. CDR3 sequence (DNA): TGTGCCAGCAGTAACAGGGGACGGGGATATGGCTACACCTTC.

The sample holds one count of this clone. The DNA of the CDR3 is TGTGCCAGCAGCTTAGTCCAGGGTGCAGATACGCAGTATTTT. Encoded protein: CASSLVQGADTQYF. This chain joins TRBV7-9 and TRBJ2-3; D is perhaps TRBD1 (5 bases). The CDR3 totals 14 residues. The V gene's germline CDR1 is SEHNR and CDR2 FQNEAQ (reference sequence). V was trimmed by 1 base and J by 4 bases, leaving 9 bases between them.

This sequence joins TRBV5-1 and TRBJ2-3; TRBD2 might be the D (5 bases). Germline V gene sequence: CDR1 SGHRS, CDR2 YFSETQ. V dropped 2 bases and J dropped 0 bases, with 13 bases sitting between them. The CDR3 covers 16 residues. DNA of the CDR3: TGCGCCAGCAGCTTCTTAAGCGGCACTAGCACAGATACGCAGTATTTT. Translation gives CASSFLSGTSTDTQYF. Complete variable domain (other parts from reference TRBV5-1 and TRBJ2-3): KAGVTQTPRYLIKTRGQQVTLSCSPISGHRSVSWYQQTPGQGLQFLFEYFSETQRNKGNFPGRFSGRQFSNSRSEMNVSTLELGDSALYLCASSFLSGTSTDTQYFGPGTRLTVL.

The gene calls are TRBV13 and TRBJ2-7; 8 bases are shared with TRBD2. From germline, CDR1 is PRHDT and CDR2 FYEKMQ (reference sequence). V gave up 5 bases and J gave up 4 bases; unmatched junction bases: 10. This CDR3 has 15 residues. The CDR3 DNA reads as TGTGCCAGCAGCACCAGAGCGGGAGCACGGTACGAGCAGTACTTC. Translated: CASSTRAGARYEQYF.

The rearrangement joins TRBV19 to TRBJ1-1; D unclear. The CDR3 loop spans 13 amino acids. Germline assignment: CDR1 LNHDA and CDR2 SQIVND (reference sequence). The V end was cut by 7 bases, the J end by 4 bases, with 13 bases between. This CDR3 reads CASTLNGGTEAFF. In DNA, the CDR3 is TGTGCCAGTACCTTGAACGGAGGCACTGAAGCTTTCTTT.

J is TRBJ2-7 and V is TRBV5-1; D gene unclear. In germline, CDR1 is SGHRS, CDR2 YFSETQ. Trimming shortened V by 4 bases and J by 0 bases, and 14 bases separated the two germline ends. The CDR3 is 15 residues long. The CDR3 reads CASSPSAVSSYEQYF. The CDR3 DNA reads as TGCGCCAGCAGCCCGTCGGCGGTAAGCTCCTACGAGCAGTACTTC.

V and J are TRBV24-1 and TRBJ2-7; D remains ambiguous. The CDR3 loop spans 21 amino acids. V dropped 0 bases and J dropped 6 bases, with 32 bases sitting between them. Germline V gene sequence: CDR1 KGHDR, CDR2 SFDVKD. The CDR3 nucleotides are TGTGCCACCAGTGATTTGCCCGAGTCTCTTAATACCGACCGGAGAATCGCCGAGCAGTACTTC. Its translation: CATSDLPESLNTDRRIAEQYF.

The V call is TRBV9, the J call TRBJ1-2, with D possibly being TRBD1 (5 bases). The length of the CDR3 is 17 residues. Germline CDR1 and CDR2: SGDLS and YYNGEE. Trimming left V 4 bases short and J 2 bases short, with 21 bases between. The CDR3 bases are TGTGCCAGCAGCAACACCCAGACCAGTGACAGAAACTATGGCTACACCTTC. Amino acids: CASSNTQTSDRNYGYTF. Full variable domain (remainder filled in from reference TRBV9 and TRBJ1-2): DSGVTQTPKHLITATGQRVTLRCSPRSGDLSVYWYQQSLDQGLQFLIQYYNGEERAKGNILERFSAQQFPDLHSELNLSSLELGDSALYFCASSNTQTSDRNYGYTFGSGTRLTVV.

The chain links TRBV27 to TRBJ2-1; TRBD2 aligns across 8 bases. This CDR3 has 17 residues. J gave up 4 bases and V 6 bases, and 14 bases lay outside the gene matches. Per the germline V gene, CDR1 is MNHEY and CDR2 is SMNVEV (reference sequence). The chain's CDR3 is CASRHIAGNLWYNEQFF. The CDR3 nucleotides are TGTGCCAGCAGGCACATAGCGGGGAATTTGTGGTACAATGAGCAGTTCTTC.

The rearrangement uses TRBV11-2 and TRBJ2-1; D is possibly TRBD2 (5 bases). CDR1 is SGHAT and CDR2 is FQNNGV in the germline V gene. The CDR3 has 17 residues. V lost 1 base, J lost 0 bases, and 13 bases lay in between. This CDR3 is CASSLAPFGSSYNEQFF. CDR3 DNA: TGTGCCAGCAGCTTAGCCCCCTTTGGGAGCTCCTACAATGAGCAGTTCTTC.

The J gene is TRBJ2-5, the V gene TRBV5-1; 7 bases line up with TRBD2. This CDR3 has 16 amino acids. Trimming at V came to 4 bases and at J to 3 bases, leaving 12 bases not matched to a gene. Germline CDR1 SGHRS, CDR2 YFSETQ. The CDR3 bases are TGCGCCAGCAGCCTTGGACTACTAGCGCCCGAAGAGACCCAGTACTTC. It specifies CASSLGLLAPEETQYF.

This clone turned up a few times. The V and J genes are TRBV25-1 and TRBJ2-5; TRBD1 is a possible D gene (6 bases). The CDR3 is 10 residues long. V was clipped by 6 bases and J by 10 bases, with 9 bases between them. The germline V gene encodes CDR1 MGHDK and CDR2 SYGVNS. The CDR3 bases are TGTGCCAGCAGAAGGGACATCCAGTACTTC. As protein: CASRRDIQYF.

CDR3 coding DNA: TGTGCCAGCAGCCTGGGACTAGCGGGGGAGCAGTTCTTC. As protein: CASSLGLAGEQFF. This chain links TRBV12-3 or TRBV12-4 with TRBJ2-1; 13 bases align to TRBD2. Unmatched junction bases numbered 3, after V lost 6 bases and J lost 10 bases. There are 13 residues in the CDR3.

The CDR3: CASSSLHSGGGTDTQYF. DNA of the CDR3: TGCGCCAGCAGCTCACTCCACTCAGGGGGCGGCACAGATACGCAGTATTTT. The rearrangement uses TRBV5-1 and TRBJ2-3, with 8 bases aligning to TRBD1. V lost 3 bases, J lost 1 base, and 10 bases stayed unmatched. In germline, CDR1 is SGHRS, CDR2 YFSETQ. This CDR3 region has 17 residues.

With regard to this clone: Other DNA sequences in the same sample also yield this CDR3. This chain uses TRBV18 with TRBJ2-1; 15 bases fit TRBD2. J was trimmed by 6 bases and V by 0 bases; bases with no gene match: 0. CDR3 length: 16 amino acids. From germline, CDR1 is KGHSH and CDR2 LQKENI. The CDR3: CASSPPGLAGGNEQFF. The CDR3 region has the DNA TGTGCCAGCTCACCACCGGGACTAGCGGGAGGCAATGAGCAGTTCTTC.

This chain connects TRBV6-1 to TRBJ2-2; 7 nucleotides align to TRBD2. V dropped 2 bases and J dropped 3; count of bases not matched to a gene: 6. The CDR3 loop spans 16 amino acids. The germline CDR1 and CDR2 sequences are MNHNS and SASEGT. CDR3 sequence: CASSEREAGYTGELFF. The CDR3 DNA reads TGTGCCAGCAGTGAAAGAGAAGCGGGGTACACCGGGGAGCTGTTTTTT.

The CDR3 region is CASSIRHGGHYEQYF. CDR3 bases: TGTGCCAGTAGTATTCGGCATGGGGGCCACTACGAGCAGTACTTC. The genes are TRBV19 and TRBJ2-7; tentatively, D is TRBD1 (6 bases). Germline values: CDR1 LNHDA, CDR2 SQIVND (reference sequence). The V gene lost 3 bases and the J gene lost 3 bases, with 15 bases spanning the gap. This CDR3 comprises 15 residues.

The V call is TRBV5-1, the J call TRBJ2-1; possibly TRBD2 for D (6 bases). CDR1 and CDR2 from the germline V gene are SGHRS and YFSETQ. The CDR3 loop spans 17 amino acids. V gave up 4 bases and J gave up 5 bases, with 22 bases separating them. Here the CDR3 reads CASSPRDSGLRDNEQFF. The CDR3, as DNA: TGCGCCAGCAGCCCCCGGGACTCCGGCCTCCGGGACAATGAGCAGTTCTTC.

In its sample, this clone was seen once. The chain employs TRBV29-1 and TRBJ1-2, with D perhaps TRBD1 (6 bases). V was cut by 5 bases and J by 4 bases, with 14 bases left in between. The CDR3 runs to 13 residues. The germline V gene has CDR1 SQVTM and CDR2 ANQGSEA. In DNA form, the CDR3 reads TGCAGCGTTAGGGCAGGGGCAACCTATGGCTACACCTTC. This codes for CSVRAGATYGYTF.

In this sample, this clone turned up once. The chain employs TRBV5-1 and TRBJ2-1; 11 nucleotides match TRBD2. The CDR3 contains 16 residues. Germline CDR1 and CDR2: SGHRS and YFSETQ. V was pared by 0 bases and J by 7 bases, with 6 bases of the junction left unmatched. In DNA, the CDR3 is TGCGCCAGCAGCTTGGAGGGACTAGCGGAGCGGAATGAGCAGTTCTTC. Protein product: CASSLEGLAERNEQFF.

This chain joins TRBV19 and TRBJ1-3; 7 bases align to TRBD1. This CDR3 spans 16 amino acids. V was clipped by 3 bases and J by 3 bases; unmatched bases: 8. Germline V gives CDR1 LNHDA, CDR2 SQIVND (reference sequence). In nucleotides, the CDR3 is TGTGCCAGTAGTATCCGACAGGGCATAGGTGGAAACACCATATATTTT. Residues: CASSIRQGIGGNTIYF.

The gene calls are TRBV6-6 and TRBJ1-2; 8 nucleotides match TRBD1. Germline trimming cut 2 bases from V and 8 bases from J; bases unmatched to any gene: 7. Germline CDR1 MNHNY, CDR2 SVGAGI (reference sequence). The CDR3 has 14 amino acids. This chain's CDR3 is CASSYQGASRGYTF. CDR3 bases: TGTGCCAGCAGTTACCAGGGGGCTTCTAGGGGCTACACCTTC.

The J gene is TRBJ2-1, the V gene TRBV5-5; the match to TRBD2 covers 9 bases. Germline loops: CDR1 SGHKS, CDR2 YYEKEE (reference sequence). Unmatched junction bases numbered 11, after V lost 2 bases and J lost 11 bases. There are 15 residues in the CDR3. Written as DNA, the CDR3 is TGTGCCAGCAGCTTAAGGCGGGAGGGGGAGGCTCAGCAGTTCTTC. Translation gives CASSLRREGEAQQFF.

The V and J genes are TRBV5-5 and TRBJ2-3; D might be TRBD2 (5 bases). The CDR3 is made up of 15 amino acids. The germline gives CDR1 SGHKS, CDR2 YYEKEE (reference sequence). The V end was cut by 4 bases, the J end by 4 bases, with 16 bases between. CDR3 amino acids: CASSGPLASADTQYF. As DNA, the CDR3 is TGTGCCAGCAGCGGACCCCTAGCTTCAGCAGATACGCAGTATTTT. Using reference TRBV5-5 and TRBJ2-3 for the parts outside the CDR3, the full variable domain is DAGVTQSPTHLIKTRGQQVTLRCSPISGHKSVSWYQQVLGQGPQFIFQYYEKEERGRGNFPDRFSARQFPNYSSELNVNALLLGDSALYLCASSGPLASADTQYFGPGTRLTVL.

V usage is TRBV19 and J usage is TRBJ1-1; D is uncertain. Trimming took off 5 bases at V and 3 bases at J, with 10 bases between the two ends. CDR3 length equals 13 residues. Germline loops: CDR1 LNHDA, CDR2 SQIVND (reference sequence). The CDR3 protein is CASSSKGDTEAFF. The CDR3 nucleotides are TGTGCCAGTAGTTCGAAGGGAGACACTGAAGCTTTCTTT.

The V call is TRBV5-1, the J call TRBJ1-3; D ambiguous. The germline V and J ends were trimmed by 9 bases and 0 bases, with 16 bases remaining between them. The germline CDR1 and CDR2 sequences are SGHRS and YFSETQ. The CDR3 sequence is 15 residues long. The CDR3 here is CATSETAASGNTIYF. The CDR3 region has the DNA TGCGCCACCTCCGAGACTGCCGCCTCTGGAAACACCATATATTTT.

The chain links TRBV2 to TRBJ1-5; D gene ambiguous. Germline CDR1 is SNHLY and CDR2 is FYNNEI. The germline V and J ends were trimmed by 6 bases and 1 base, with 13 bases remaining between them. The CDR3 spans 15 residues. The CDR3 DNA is TGTGCCAGCAGACGGCAGCCACAGAGCAATCAGCCCCAGCATTTT. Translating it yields CASRRQPQSNQPQHF.